Presented here are 21 T cell receptor beta chains from one specimen sequenced in a study of T cells expressing NK-cell markers. TCRdb processed the 5' RACE reads again and assigns one entry to each CDR3 protein, with no DNA. The sample table includes fewer than 300,000 distinct CDR3 sequences. What was sequenced was blood T cells: a sorted CD56 or NKG2C T cell subset, CD4+ or CD8+ T cells, or bulk PBMC T cells (not recorded which). These receptors originate from a woman between 18 and 70 years old in good health.

V and J are TRBV12-3 or TRBV12-4 and TRBJ2-6; the TCRdb D gene call, TRBD2, has no DNA to confirm it. The CDR3 has 17 amino acids. The CDR3 protein is CASIPGGPPAGANVLTF.

V gene TRBV3-1 combines with J gene TRBJ2-5; TCRdb names TRBD2, which stays unverified in the absence of DNA. This CDR3 region has 14 residues. Germline loops: CDR1 LGHDT, CDR2 YNNKEL (reference sequence). CDR3 sequence: CASSQAGVQETQYF.

V gene TRBV5-4 combines with J gene TRBJ2-3; TCRdb selects TRBD2, and the lack of DNA leaves this call unchecked. CDR1 SGHNT and CDR2 YYREEE come from the germline V gene (reference sequence). The length of the CDR3 is 16 residues. This CDR3 reads CASSFGLAGGRPTQYF.

The chain joins TRBV4-3 to TRBJ2-1; TCRdb's assignment of TRBD2 cannot be checked, as there is no DNA. The CDR3 is 16 residues long. Germline V gives CDR1 LGHNA, CDR2 YSLEER. The CDR3 region is CASSQDPRWGDNEQFF.

The genes are TRBV2 and TRBJ2-2; TCRdb designates TRBD1, a call that cannot be tested without DNA. The CDR3 loop spans 14 amino acids. CDR1 SNHLY and CDR2 FYNNEI come from the germline V gene. The chain's CDR3 is CASSPDRATGELFF.

The genes are TRBV12-3 or TRBV12-4 and TRBJ2-1; without DNA, the TCRdb call of TRBD1 cannot be checked. This CDR3 has 14 residues. CDR3 sequence: CASRNQGRGNEQFF.

J is TRBJ2-3 and V is TRBV24-1; TCRdb's D call, TRBD1, is unchecked because there is no DNA. This CDR3 region has 18 residues. From germline, CDR1 is KGHDR and CDR2 SFDVKD. CDR3: CATSDPSSRGLRTDTQYF.

This chain's CDR3 is CASSRDYITGELFF. The chain is built from TRBV5-4 and TRBJ2-2; TCRdb picks TRBD2, but there is no DNA to check that call. Germline loops: CDR1 SGHNT, CDR2 YYREEE (reference sequence). This CDR3 contains 14 residues.

The chain joins TRBV5-1 to TRBJ2-5. The germline V gene has CDR1 SGHRS and CDR2 YFSETQ. This CDR3 region has 14 residues. CDR3 loop: CASSLVKAEETQYF.

The V and J genes are TRBV20-1 and TRBJ1-3. Germline V CDR1 and CDR2: DFQATT, SNEGSKA (reference sequence). The CDR3 loop spans 14 amino acids. The CDR3 spells CSARIGVSGNTIYF.

The chain carries TRBV7-2 and TRBJ2-1. Germline V lookup: CDR1 SGHTA, CDR2 FQGNSA. The length of the CDR3 is 16 residues. The CDR3 is CASTNWFGSSYNEQFF.

The chain employs TRBV6-1 and TRBJ1-5; TCRdb gives TRBD1 as the D gene, but with no DNA this cannot be confirmed. This CDR3 region has 14 residues. Germline CDR1 reads MNHNS; CDR2 reads SASEGT. CDR3 sequence reads: CASLAQGAVQPQHF.

V usage is TRBV20-1 and J usage is TRBJ1-5. This CDR3 is built from 16 residues. From germline, CDR1 is DFQATT and CDR2 SNEGSKA (reference sequence). The CDR3: CSARDRWGMGNQPQHF.

The CDR3: CASSPVVNSYNEQFF. J is TRBJ2-1 and V is TRBV11-1. Germline CDR1 reads SGHAT; CDR2 reads FQDESV (reference sequence). CDR3 length: 15 residues.

V and J are TRBV11-2 and TRBJ2-3; there is no DNA to check the TCRdb D call of TRBD1. The CDR3 loop spans 16 amino acids. From germline, CDR1 is SGHAT and CDR2 FQNNGV. The CDR3 loop is CASTIYGGPGTDTQYF. Supplemented by reference TRBV11-2 and TRBJ2-3, the full variable domain reads EAGVAQSPRYKIIEKRQSVAFWCNPISGHATLYWYQQILGQGPKLLIQFQNNGVVDDSQLPKDRFSAERLKGVDSTLKIQPAKLEDSAVYLCASTIYGGPGTDTQYFGPGTRLTVL.

This chain links TRBV7-1 with TRBJ2-1. TRBV7-1 is given ORF status, its function remaining uncertain. The CDR3 spans 13 residues. CDR3: CASSPRSNNEQFF.

The rearrangement links TRBV28 to TRBJ2-5; TCRdb returns TRBD1, unconfirmable since there is no DNA. CDR3 length: 16 residues. Germline V gives CDR1 MDHEN, CDR2 SYDVKM. CDR3: CASSSPGTFYQETQYF.

The chain couples TRBV20-1 to TRBJ2-3; TCRdb calls TRBD1, which cannot be checked without DNA. Germline loops: CDR1 DFQATT, CDR2 SNEGSKA (reference sequence). This CDR3 region has 12 residues. The CDR3 here is CSAKQGTDTQYF.

The rearrangement uses TRBV20-1 and TRBJ1-5; TCRdb proposes TRBD1, but this gene call is untestable without DNA. Looked up from germline, CDR1 is DFQATT and CDR2 is SNEGSKA (reference sequence). The CDR3 contains 14 residues. CDR3 in amino acids: CSAGSSRGAQPQHF.

This chain links TRBV5-1 with TRBJ2-5. The CDR3 contains 14 residues. The V gene's germline CDR1 is SGHRS and CDR2 YFSETQ. This CDR3 reads CASGVGGSQETQYF.

The rearrangement joins TRBV28 to TRBJ1-2. The CDR3 loop spans 13 amino acids. Germline V gene lookup returns CDR1 MDHEN and CDR2 SYDVKM. CDR3 region: CASSLGISYGYTF.